Following are 32 T cell receptor beta chains from one sample sequenced in a study of blood T cell repertoires in COVID-19. Generated by immunoSEQ multiplex PCR, the TCRdb table keeps only in-frame clones and is missing some. The sample includes around 300,000 clones, nearly 90% seen only once; the top ten take 1.5% to 2%. Sequenced: PBMCs or T cells enriched from blood (not recorded which). These receptors were collected from a woman aged 18-29 years with acute COVID-19.

The chain recombines TRBV6-5 with TRBJ2-7; 9 bases agree with TRBD2. The CDR3 has 15 amino acids. CDR1 and CDR2 (germline): MNHEY, SVGAGI. J was trimmed by 0 bases and V by 5 bases; bases with no gene match: 5. The chain's CDR3 is CASSTGLAHSYEQYF. CDR3 DNA: TGTGCCAGCAGTACGGGACTAGCCCACTCCTACGAGCAGTACTTC.

The chain uses TRBV28 and TRBJ1-1; 9 bases match TRBD1. The CDR3 sequence is 12 residues long. V lost 6 bases and J lost 9; bases outside the gene matches: 5. Germline-derived CDR1 and CDR2 are MDHEN and SYDVKM. Here the CDR3 reads CASSINRGQAFF. Here the CDR3 DNA reads TGTGCCAGCAGCATCAACAGGGGGCAAGCTTTCTTT.

This sequence joins TRBV30 and TRBJ1-2; perhaps TRBD1 as D (5 bases). V lost 3 bases and J lost 4, with 15 bases in between. This CDR3 comprises 14 residues. Looked up from germline, CDR1 is GTSNPN and CDR2 is SVGIG (reference sequence). CDR3 sequence: CAWRERGAGYGYTF. CDR3 nucleotide sequence: TGTGCCTGGAGGGAGCGGGGCGCGGGCTATGGCTACACCTTC.

This rearrangement joins TRBV19 to TRBJ1-5; D not resolved. V shed 0 bases and J shed 3 bases, with 12 bases lying between them. Looked up from germline, CDR1 is LNHDA and CDR2 is SQIVND (reference sequence). This CDR3 comprises 16 residues. The chain's CDR3 is CASSIDYEAINQPQHF. CDR3 nucleotides: TGTGCCAGTAGTATAGATTACGAGGCTATCAATCAGCCCCAGCATTTT.

This chain connects TRBV7-2 to TRBJ2-3, with 9 bases matching TRBD1. The CDR3 length is 16 residues. With V trimmed by 6 bases and J by 0 bases, 7 bases remained unmatched. Germline CDR1 reads SGHTA; CDR2 reads FQGNSA. CDR3 region: CASRPQGALSTDTQYF. The CDR3, as DNA: TGTGCCAGCAGGCCACAGGGGGCGTTGAGCACAGATACGCAGTATTTT.

V is TRBV30 and J is TRBJ2-7, with 8 bases matching TRBD2. Germline V gene lookup returns CDR1 GTSNPN and CDR2 SVGIG (reference sequence). V lost 3 bases and J lost 3; bases outside the gene matches: 7. This CDR3 comprises 14 residues. CDR3 sequence: CAWRERGRNYEQYF. CDR3 DNA sequence: TGTGCCTGGAGGGAGCGGGGGAGGAACTACGAGCAGTACTTC.

The V call is TRBV3-1 (or the pseudogene TRBV3-2), the J call TRBJ1-1; D possibly corresponds to TRBD1 (6 bases). Germline V gives CDR1 LGHDT, CDR2 YNNKEL (reference sequence). CDR3 length: 16 amino acids. Between the trimmed V and J ends, which lost 0 bases and 4 bases, there was a span of 15 bases. In DNA, the CDR3 is TGTGCCAGCAGCCAAGATCTGGGGGCGGGAGGCACTGAAGCTTTCTTT. It encodes CASSQDLGAGGTEAFF.

The chain has TRBV15 and TRBJ2-1; 10 bases are shared with TRBD2. The trim removed 4 bases at V and 5 bases at J, leaving 8 bases unmatched. Germline V CDR1 and CDR2: LNHNV, YYDKDF (reference sequence). This CDR3 contains 16 residues. As DNA, the CDR3 is TGTGCCACCAGCAAGGGGACTAGCGAACTAAACAATGAGCAGTTCTTC. It is translated as CATSKGTSELNNEQFF.

Notes on this clone: The junction departs from germline at one end; a sequencing error may be responsible. The rearrangement joins TRBV10-2 to TRBJ2-2; D is perhaps TRBD2 (7 bases). CDR1 and CDR2 (germline): WSHSY, SAAADI. The CDR3 covers 15 residues. CDR3 sequence: CARRGLGGRNGELFF. The CDR3 DNA sequence: TGCGCCCGCAGGGGACTGGGGGGGCGAAACGGGGAGCTGTTTTTT.

As to this clone: Within the sample, other DNA sequences also encode this same CDR3. This rearrangement joins TRBV18 to TRBJ2-1; 8 positions match TRBD2. J was trimmed by 4 bases and V by 1 base; bases with no gene match: 3. There are 15 residues in the CDR3. CDR1 and CDR2 (germline): KGHSH, LQKENI. DNA of the CDR3: TGTGCCAGCTCACCACGCACTAGCGGATACAATGAGCAGTTCTTC. Translating gives CASSPRTSGYNEQFF.

The gene calls are TRBV6-5 and TRBJ2-3, with 7 nucleotides matching TRBD2. The germline V gene encodes CDR1 MNHEY and CDR2 SVGAGI. This CDR3 has 15 residues. Trimming cost V 2 bases and J 2 bases; bases outside gene matches: 4. The CDR3 protein is CASSYGGSVTDTQYF. The DNA of the CDR3 is TGTGCCAGCAGTTACGGCGGGAGTGTCACAGATACGCAGTATTTT.

J is TRBJ1-1 and V is TRBV23-1; D ambiguous. TRBV23-1 belongs to the ORF category, with a function that is uncertain. The CDR3 is 10 residues long. Trimming removed 4 bases from V and 11 bases from J, with 8 bases in between. The CDR3 region has the DNA TGCGCCAGCAGTCGGACTCGGGCTTTCTTT. Its translation: CASSRTRAFF.

V is TRBV5-1 and J is TRBJ2-2; TRBD1 matches 8 bases. The ends lost 3 bases at V and 4 bases at J; junction bases unmatched: 5. CDR3 length: 15 residues. In germline, CDR1 is SGHRS, CDR2 YFSETQ. The CDR3 protein is CASSSGQGGTGELFF. The CDR3 coding sequence is TGCGCCAGCAGCTCCGGACAGGGCGGCACCGGGGAGCTGTTTTTT. Combining the CDR3 with reference TRBV5-1 and TRBJ2-2 gives the whole variable domain KAGVTQTPRYLIKTRGQQVTLSCSPISGHRSVSWYQQTPGQGLQFLFEYFSETQRNKGNFPGRFSGRQFSNSRSEMNVSTLELGDSALYLCASSSGQGGTGELFFGEGSRLTVL.

The chain couples TRBV4-3 to TRBJ2-5, with 8 bases that match TRBD1. The germline gives CDR1 LGHNA, CDR2 YSLEER. With V trimmed by 5 bases and J by 5 bases, 10 bases remained unmatched. The CDR3 has 15 amino acids. The CDR3, as DNA: TGCGCCAGCAGCATAGCCCCAGGGGGCGGGGAGACCCAGTACTTC. Its protein product is CASSIAPGGGETQYF.

The chain recombines TRBV27 with TRBJ2-1; the D gene is possibly TRBD1 (6 bases). The ends were cut back, 4 bases at V and 7 bases at J, with 11 bases in the middle. The CDR3 totals 13 residues. Germline V CDR1 and CDR2: MNHEY, SMNVEV (reference sequence). CDR3 DNA sequence: TGTGCCAGCAGTTCAACCAGGGGTAATGAGCAGTTCTTC. This translates into CASSSTRGNEQFF.

The gene calls are TRBV5-1 and TRBJ2-1, with 8 bases that match TRBD1. The V gene end was trimmed by 5 bases and the J gene end by 4 bases; junction bases not matched to a gene: 11. Germline CDR1 SGHRS, CDR2 YFSETQ. The CDR3 is made up of 16 amino acids. The CDR3 DNA reads as TGCGCCAGCAGTCGCTCGGGACAGGAACTTTACAATGAGCAGTTCTTC. Its protein is CASSRSGQELYNEQFF. The whole variable domain, remainder taken from reference TRBV5-1 and TRBJ2-1, is KAGVTQTPRYLIKTRGQQVTLSCSPISGHRSVSWYQQTPGQGLQFLFEYFSETQRNKGNFPGRFSGRQFSNSRSEMNVSTLELGDSALYLCASSRSGQELYNEQFFGPGTRLTVL.

The chain couples TRBV5-1 to TRBJ2-7; a weak D match, TRBD2 (6 bases). The germline gives CDR1 SGHRS, CDR2 YFSETQ. V lost 3 bases and J 2 bases, leaving 15 bases between the germline ends. The CDR3 has 15 residues. CDR3 loop: CASSWGTGETYEQYF. CDR3 nucleotide sequence: TGCGCCAGCAGCTGGGGGACTGGGGAAACCTACGAGCAGTACTTC. Full variable domain (rest looked up from reference TRBV5-1 and TRBJ2-7): KAGVTQTPRYLIKTRGQQVTLSCSPISGHRSVSWYQQTPGQGLQFLFEYFSETQRNKGNFPGRFSGRQFSNSRSEMNVSTLELGDSALYLCASSWGTGETYEQYFGPGTRLTVT.

This CDR3 reads CASTQGGGGNQPQHF. In nucleotides, the CDR3 is TGTGCCAGCACCCAAGGGGGAGGGGGCAATCAGCCCCAGCATTTT. The chain uses TRBV28 and TRBJ1-5; possibly TRBD1 for D (6 bases). V was pared by 7 bases and J by 2 bases, with 15 bases between. Germline loops: CDR1 MDHEN, CDR2 SYDVKM. This CDR3 spans 15 amino acids.

This clone was seen a single time. The rearrangement joins TRBV18 to TRBJ2-7, with 7 positions matching TRBD2. CDR3 length equals 16 residues. J lost 3 bases, V lost 1 base, and 9 bases had no gene match. Germline CDR1 KGHSH, CDR2 LQKENI. CDR3 DNA sequence: TGTGCCAGCTCACCACGGGCGGCTAGCGGAAGCTACGAGCAGTACTTC. The encoded protein is CASSPRAASGSYEQYF.

This clone was counted once. V is TRBV5-1 and J is TRBJ1-1; possible D gene TRBD1, 6 bases. V was shortened by 4 bases and J by 4 bases, with 17 bases between the two germline ends. The V gene's germline CDR1 is SGHRS and CDR2 YFSETQ. The length of the CDR3 is 15 residues. CDR3 sequence reads: CASSLGGGGRTEAFF. In DNA form, the CDR3 reads TGCGCCAGCAGCCTGGGAGGGGGGGGCCGCACTGAAGCTTTCTTT. Based on the CDR3 plus reference TRBV5-1 and TRBJ1-1, the full variable domain is KAGVTQTPRYLIKTRGQQVTLSCSPISGHRSVSWYQQTPGQGLQFLFEYFSETQRNKGNFPGRFSGRQFSNSRSEMNVSTLELGDSALYLCASSLGGGGRTEAFFGQGTRLTVV.

This rearrangement joins TRBV15 to TRBJ2-1; D possibly corresponds to TRBD1 (7 bases). Trimming removed 6 bases from V and 4 bases from J, with 19 bases in between. The CDR3 has 16 amino acids. CDR1 is LNHNV, CDR2 YYDKDF, per germline (reference sequence). The chain's CDR3 is CATRGGTASPYNEQFF. In DNA, the CDR3 is TGTGCCACCAGGGGCGGGACAGCCTCCCCTTACAATGAGCAGTTCTTC.

The rearrangement uses TRBV5-5 and TRBJ1-2, with 7 positions matching TRBD1. In germline, CDR1 is SGHKS, CDR2 YYEKEE (reference sequence). This CDR3 has 14 residues. V was pared by 4 bases and J by 6 bases, with 9 bases of the junction left unmatched. As DNA, the CDR3 is TGTGCCAGCAGCGCCTCGAGGGGGCTTAATGGCTACACCTTC. This sequence encodes CASSASRGLNGYTF. Based on the CDR3 plus reference TRBV5-5 and TRBJ1-2, the full variable domain is DAGVTQSPTHLIKTRGQQVTLRCSPISGHKSVSWYQQVLGQGPQFIFQYYEKEERGRGNFPDRFSARQFPNYSSELNVNALLLGDSALYLCASSASRGLNGYTFGSGTRLTVV.

The V and J genes are TRBV27 and TRBJ1-1; D call uncertain. CDR1 MNHEY and CDR2 SMNVEV come from the germline V gene (reference sequence). The CDR3 length is 14 residues. The V gene lost 5 bases and the J gene lost 4 bases, with 14 bases spanning the gap. Written as DNA, the CDR3 is TGTGCCAGCAGTCCTAACACAGAAGTCACTGAAGCTTTCTTT. Translated: CASSPNTEVTEAFF.

V usage is TRBV5-4 and J usage is TRBJ2-7; 13 bases agree with TRBD2. CDR1 and CDR2 (germline): SGHNT, YYREEE (reference sequence). V gave up 4 bases and J gave up 0 bases; unmatched junction bases: 13. This CDR3 spans 19 amino acids. The CDR3 DNA reads as TGTGCCAGCAGCGGAGGGACTAGCGGGAAAGAGGGGAGCTCCTACGAGCAGTACTTC. Translation gives CASSGGTSGKEGSSYEQYF.

This clone was detected only a few times. V usage is TRBV6-4 and J usage is TRBJ2-1; 11 bases map to TRBD2. The CDR3 spans 14 residues. The trim removed 0 bases at V and 9 bases at J, leaving 1 base unmatched. The germline V gene encodes CDR1 MRHNA and CDR2 SNTAGT. The CDR3 loop reads CASSDSGTSGEQFF. In nucleotides, the CDR3 is TGTGCCAGCAGTGACTCGGGGACTAGCGGTGAGCAGTTCTTC.

The chain couples TRBV18 to TRBJ2-7, with 9 bases aligning to TRBD1. V lost 4 bases, J lost 4 bases, and 2 bases stayed unmatched. This CDR3 is built from 13 residues. CDR1 is KGHSH, CDR2 LQKENI, per germline. The CDR3 nucleotides are TGTGCCAGCTCACTACAGGGGGCTTACGAGCAGTACTTC. Its protein is CASSLQGAYEQYF.

This chain joins TRBV19 and TRBJ2-7; the match to TRBD2 covers 7 bases. This CDR3 has 16 residues. Germline values: CDR1 LNHDA, CDR2 SQIVND (reference sequence). The V and J ends lost 6 bases and 4 bases, in that order; junction bases with no gene match: 15. This chain's CDR3 is CASSSPEGGPFYEQYF. The CDR3 nucleotides read TGTGCCAGTAGCAGCCCTGAGGGAGGGCCTTTTTACGAGCAGTACTTC.

The chain combines TRBV6-2 or TRBV6-3 with TRBJ1-5, with TRBD1 matching over 9 bases. The length of the CDR3 is 14 residues. Trimming cost V 5 bases and J 7 bases; bases outside gene matches: 6. Germline CDR1 and CDR2: MNHEY and SVGEGT. CDR3 DNA sequence: TGTGCCAGCAGTCCGGGACAGGGCATACAGCCCCAGCATTTT. Its translation: CASSPGQGIQPQHF.

This clone was seen a few times. The chain recombines TRBV7-6 with TRBJ2-7, with a possible D match to TRBD1 (6 bases). Trimming shortened V by 3 bases and J by 2 bases, and 11 bases separated the two germline ends. The CDR3 totals 14 residues. Germline loops: CDR1 SGHVS, CDR2 FNYEAQ. CDR3 in DNA: TGTGCCAGCAGCTTGAGTAAGGGGGCCTACGAGCAGTACTTC. Protein product: CASSLSKGAYEQYF.

The chain couples TRBV27 to TRBJ2-1, with 8 bases lining up with TRBD2. Looked up from germline, CDR1 is MNHEY and CDR2 is SMNVEV (reference sequence). There are 16 residues in the CDR3. Trimming took 7 bases from V and 1 from J; bases not matched to a gene: 9. The CDR3 loop is CASNGLAPLSYNEQFF. CDR3 DNA: TGTGCCAGCAACGGACTAGCACCTCTTTCCTACAATGAGCAGTTCTTC.

The CDR3 nucleotides read TGTGCCAGCAGCCAAGACCAAGCTTTGTGGGAGTTCGGGCGAAATGAGCAGTTCTTC. As protein: CASSQDQALWEFGRNEQFF. The chain joins TRBV3-1 (or the pseudogene TRBV3-2) to TRBJ2-1; perhaps TRBD2 as D (5 bases). Germline V gene lookup returns CDR1 LGHDT and CDR2 YNNKEL (reference sequence). The length of the CDR3 is 19 residues. The ends were cut back, 0 bases at V and 7 bases at J, with 25 bases in the middle.

The chain combines TRBV28 with TRBJ1-2, with 11 bases that match TRBD1. This CDR3 comprises 13 residues. After removal of 9 bases from V and 4 bases from J, the junction contained 4 bases not matched to a gene. Germline values: CDR1 MDHEN, CDR2 SYDVKM. CDR3 nucleotides: TGTGCCAGTAGGACAGGGGGCATCTATGGCTACACCTTC. Encoded protein: CASRTGGIYGYTF.